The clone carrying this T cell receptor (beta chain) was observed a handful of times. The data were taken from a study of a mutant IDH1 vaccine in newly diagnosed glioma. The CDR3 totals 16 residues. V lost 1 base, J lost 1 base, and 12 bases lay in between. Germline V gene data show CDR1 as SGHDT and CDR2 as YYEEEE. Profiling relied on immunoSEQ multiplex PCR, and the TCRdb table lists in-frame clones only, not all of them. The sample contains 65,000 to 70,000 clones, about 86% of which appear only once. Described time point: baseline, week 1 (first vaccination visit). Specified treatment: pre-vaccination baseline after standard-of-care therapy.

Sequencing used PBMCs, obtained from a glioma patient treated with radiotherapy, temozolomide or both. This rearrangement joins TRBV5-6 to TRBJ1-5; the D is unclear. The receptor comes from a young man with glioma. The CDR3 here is CASSLSMGTSNQPQHF. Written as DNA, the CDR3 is TGTGCCAGCAGCTTGTCTATGGGTACAAGCAATCAGCCCCAGCATTTT.